This TCR beta chain is drawn from a study of breast tumors, draining lymph nodes, adjacent tissues. This CDR3 contains 16 residues. Samples came from axillary lymph nodes draining the breast cancer. MiXCR, run by TCRdb on the multiplex PCR reads, gives a single entry per CDR3 protein. This repertoire shows around 150,000 distinct CDR3 sequences, about 20% found once; its top ten account for about 2.4%. The study's findings and limits: Findings are consistent with lymph node origin and intratumoral expansion of most tumor T cells.

This clonotype was counted a few times. Antigen specificity is unknown. The TCR sequence derives from a female donor with breast cancer. Some clones in this sample may be carry-over from other donors' samples. The sample was axillary lymph node tissue. The chain employs TRBV3-2 and TRBJ2-5. TRBV3-2 constitutes a pseudogene. CDR3 sequence (DNA): TGTGCCAGCAGCCAAGATAAACGGCGATTACAAGAGACCCAGTACTTC. This translates into CASSQDKRRLQETQYF.